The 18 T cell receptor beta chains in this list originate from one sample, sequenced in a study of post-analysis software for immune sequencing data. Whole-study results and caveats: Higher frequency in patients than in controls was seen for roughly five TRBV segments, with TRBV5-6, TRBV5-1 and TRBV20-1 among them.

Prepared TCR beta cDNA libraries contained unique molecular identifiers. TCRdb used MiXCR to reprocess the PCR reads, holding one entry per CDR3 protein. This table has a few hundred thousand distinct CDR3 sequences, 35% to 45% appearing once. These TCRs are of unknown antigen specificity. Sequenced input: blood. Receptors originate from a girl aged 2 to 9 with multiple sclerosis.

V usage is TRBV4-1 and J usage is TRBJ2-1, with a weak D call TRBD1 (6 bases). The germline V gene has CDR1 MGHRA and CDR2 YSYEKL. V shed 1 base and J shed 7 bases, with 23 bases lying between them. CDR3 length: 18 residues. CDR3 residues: CASSQVPIVGFQGNEQFF. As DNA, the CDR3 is TGCGCCAGCAGCCAAGTCCCCATTGTGGGGTTTCAGGGGAATGAGCAGTTCTTC.

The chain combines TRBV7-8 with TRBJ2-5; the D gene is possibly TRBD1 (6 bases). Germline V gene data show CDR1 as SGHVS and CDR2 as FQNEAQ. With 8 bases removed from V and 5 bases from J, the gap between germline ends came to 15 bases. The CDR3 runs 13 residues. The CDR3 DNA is TGTGCCAGCCTGCTCAGGGGCCTGGAGACCCAGTACTTC. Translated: CASLLRGLETQYF.

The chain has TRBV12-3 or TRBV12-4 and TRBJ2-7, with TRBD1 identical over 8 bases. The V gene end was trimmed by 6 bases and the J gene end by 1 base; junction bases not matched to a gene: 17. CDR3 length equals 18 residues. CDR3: CASSINQGAGQTSYEQYF. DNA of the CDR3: TGTGCCAGCAGCATCAATCAGGGGGCGGGACAGACATCCTACGAGCAGTACTTC.

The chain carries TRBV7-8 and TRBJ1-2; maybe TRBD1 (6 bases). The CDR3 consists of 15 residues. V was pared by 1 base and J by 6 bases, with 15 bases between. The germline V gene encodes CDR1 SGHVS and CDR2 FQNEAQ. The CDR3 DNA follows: TGTGCCAGCAGCTTAGTGCGCTCAGGGGCCCATGGCTACACCTTC. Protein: CASSLVRSGAHGYTF.

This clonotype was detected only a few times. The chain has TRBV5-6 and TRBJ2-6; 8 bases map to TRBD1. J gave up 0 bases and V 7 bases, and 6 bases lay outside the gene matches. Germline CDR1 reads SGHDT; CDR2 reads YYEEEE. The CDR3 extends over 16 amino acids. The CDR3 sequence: CASGRQGRSGANVLTF. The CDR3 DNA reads TGTGCCAGCGGACGACAGGGGCGCTCTGGGGCCAACGTCCTGACTTTC.

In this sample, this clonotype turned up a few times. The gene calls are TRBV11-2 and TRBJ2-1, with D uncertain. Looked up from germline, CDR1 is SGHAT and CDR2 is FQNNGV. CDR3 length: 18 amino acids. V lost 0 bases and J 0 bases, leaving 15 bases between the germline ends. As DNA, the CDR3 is TGTGCCAGCAGCTTAGATCAAGACTTGATAAGCTCCTACAATGAGCAGTTCTTC. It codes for CASSLDQDLISSYNEQFF.

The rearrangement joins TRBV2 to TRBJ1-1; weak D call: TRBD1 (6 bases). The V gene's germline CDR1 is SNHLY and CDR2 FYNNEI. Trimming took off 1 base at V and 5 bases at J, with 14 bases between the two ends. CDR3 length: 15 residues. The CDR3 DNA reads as TGTGCCAGCAGTGAAGAAAATCAGGGGATAACTGAAGCTTTCTTT. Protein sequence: CASSEENQGITEAFF.

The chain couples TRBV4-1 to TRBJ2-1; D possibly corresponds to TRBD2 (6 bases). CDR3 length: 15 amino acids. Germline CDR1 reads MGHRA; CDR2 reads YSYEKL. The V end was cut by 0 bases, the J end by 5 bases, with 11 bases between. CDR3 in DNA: TGCGCCAGCAGCCAAGATCCCGGGAGACACAATGAGCAGTTCTTC. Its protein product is CASSQDPGRHNEQFF.

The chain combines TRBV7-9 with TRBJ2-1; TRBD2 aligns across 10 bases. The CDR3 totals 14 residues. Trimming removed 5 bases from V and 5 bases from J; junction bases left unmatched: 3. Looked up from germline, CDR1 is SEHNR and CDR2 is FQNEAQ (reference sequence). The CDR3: CASSRTSGDNEQFF. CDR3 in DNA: TGTGCCAGCAGCCGGACTAGCGGAGACAATGAGCAGTTCTTC.

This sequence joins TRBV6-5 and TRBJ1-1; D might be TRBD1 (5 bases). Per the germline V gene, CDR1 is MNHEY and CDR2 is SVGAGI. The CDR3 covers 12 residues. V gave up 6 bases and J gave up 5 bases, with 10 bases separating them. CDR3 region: CASRIGGTEAFF. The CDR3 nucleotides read TGTGCCAGCAGGATCGGGGGAACTGAAGCTTTCTTT.

CDR3 amino acids: CASSLRGSLYEQYF. The CDR3 DNA reads as TGTGCCAGCAGCTTACGGGGTTCCCTCTACGAGCAGTACTTC. The chain couples TRBV7-9 to TRBJ2-7; TRBD2 is a possible D gene (5 bases). Trimming shortened V by 2 bases and J by 3 bases, and 11 bases separated the two germline ends. CDR1 is SEHNR and CDR2 is FQNEAQ in the germline V gene (reference sequence). This CDR3 region has 14 residues.

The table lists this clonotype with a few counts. The CDR3 loop reads CSVRTGGAIPQETQYF. CDR3 DNA: TGCAGCGTTCGGACAGGGGGCGCGATCCCTCAAGAGACCCAGTACTTC. This chain links TRBV29-1 with TRBJ2-5, with 11 bases matching TRBD1. The CDR3 extends over 16 amino acids. From germline, CDR1 is SQVTM and CDR2 ANQGSEA. V gave up 5 bases and J gave up 2 bases; unmatched junction bases: 10.

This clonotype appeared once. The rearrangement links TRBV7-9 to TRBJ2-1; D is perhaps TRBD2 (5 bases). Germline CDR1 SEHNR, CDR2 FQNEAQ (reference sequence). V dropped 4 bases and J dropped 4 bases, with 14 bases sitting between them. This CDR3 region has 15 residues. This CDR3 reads CASSSRRTSYNEQFF. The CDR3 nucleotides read TGTGCCAGCAGCTCCCGGAGGACCTCATACAATGAGCAGTTCTTC.

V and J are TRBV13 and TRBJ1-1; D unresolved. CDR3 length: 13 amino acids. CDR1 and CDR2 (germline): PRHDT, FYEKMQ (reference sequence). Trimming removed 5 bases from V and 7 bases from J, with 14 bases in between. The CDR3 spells CASSPLGSGEAFF. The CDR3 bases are TGTGCCAGCAGCCCCTTGGGGAGTGGTGAAGCTTTCTTT.

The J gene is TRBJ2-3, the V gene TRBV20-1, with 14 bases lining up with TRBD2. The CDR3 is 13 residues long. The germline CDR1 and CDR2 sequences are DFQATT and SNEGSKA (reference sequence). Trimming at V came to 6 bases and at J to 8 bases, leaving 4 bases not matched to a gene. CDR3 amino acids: CSARLAGGITQYF. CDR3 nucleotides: TGCAGTGCCCGACTAGCGGGGGGGATTACGCAGTATTTT.

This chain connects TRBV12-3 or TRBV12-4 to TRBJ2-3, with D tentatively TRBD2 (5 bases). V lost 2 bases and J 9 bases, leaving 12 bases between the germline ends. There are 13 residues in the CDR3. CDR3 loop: CASSLTLAGTQYF. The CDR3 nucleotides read TGTGCCAGCAGTTTAACCCTAGCTGGCACGCAGTATTTT.

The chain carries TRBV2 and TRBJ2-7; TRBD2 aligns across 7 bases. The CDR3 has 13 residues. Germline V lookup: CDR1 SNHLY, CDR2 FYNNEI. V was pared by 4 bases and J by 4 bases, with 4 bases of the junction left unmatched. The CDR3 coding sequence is TGTGCCAGCAGTGCAGCGGGGTTGTACGAGCAGTACTTC. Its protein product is CASSAAGLYEQYF. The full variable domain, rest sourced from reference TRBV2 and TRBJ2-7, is EPEVTQTPSHQVTQMGQEVILRCVPISNHLYFYWYRQILGQKVEFLVSFYNNEISEKSEIFDDQFSVERPDGSNFTLKIRSTKLEDSAMYFCASSAAGLYEQYFGPGTRLTVT.

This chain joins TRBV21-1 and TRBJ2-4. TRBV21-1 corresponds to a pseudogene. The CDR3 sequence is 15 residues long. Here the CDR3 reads CASSKKIQAKNIQYF. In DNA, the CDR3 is TGTGCCAGCAGCAAAAAGATTCAAGCCAAAAACATTCAGTACTTC.